The T cell receptor beta chain under discussion was sequenced for a study of metastatic and nonmetastatic thyroid tumors (dated by TCRdb to about 2020). Study-level background: For patients with malignant and with benign thyroid disease, the researchers compared repertoires between peripheral blood samples and tumor or nodule tissue samples.

Before undergoing thyroid surgery, none of the patients had been given any kind of treatment. Using T-cell receptor beta sequencing, the researchers looked back retrospectively at clinical samples from patients, gathered between about 2012 and 2019. Receptor amplification or capture employed PCR. This sample was sequenced with an Illumina HiSeq 4000. The TCR beta-chain CDR3 region of each patient was profiled by high-throughput sequencing. On the authors' methods: The researchers built a classifier to tell apart papillary thyroid cancer patients with distant metastasis, based on CDR3 differences among clinicopathological groups. The Shannon index was used to assess repertoire diversity, and the Morisita-Horn index was used to assess tumor-blood repertoire similarity. The public reads were reanalyzed by TCRdb: fastp trimming at Q25, MiXCR alignment, in-frame beta chains only. TCRdb, not the authors, supplied the V and J calls. Within this sample are over 20,000 clones, with 20% to 30% of them counted one time only. The top ten constitute approximately 20% of the sample.

This clone showed up many times. This receptor's antigen is unknown. Base qualities were left out, and no much larger clone turns up one base away. Points the paper makes about the study in general: TCR beta diversity was reported as significantly higher in malignant tumors than in benign nodules, in both blood and tumor samples.

The CDR3, cysteine through phenylalanine, is 15 amino acids long. Only the CDR3 region is kept as DNA, spanning 45 bases read in frame from base 1. Unmatched junction bases come to 1, with V trimmed by 0 bases and J by 1 base. For CDR1 and CDR2, the germline V gene lists SGHRS and YFSETQ. Here the chain combines TRBV5-1 and TRBJ2-5, with 9 bases in between that match TRBD1. The clonotype comes from a female donor with papillary thyroid cancer or a benign thyroid nodule (not recorded which). Some clones in this sample may be carry-over from other donors' samples. Specimen: blood. The DNA is TGCGCCAGCAGCTTGGGGACAGGGGTCCAAGAGACCCAGTACTTC. This encodes CASSLGTGVQETQYF.